The T cell receptor beta chain described here comes from a study of lymphopenia after photon versus proton radiotherapy. Notes on this clone: Its antigen is still unknown.

The study's findings and limits: After lymphocyte nadir, photon-treated repertoires showed oligoclonal expansion, especially CD8+ Temra. Larger post-nadir TCR diversity loss correlated inversely with survival in deceased patients.

The repertoire was sequenced with immunoSEQ multiplex PCR; TCRdb's copy has only in-frame clones and lacks some. This table has more than 30,000 clones, under 90% appearing once. Germline V gene sequence: CDR1 KGHSH, CDR2 LQKENI. The V gene end was trimmed by 3 bases and the J gene end by 9 bases; junction bases not matched to a gene: 11. The CDR3 has 16 amino acids. The chain employs TRBV18 and TRBJ2-1, with 10 positions matching TRBD2. The source was peripheral blood, collected from a patient treated with photon-based radiotherapy. The source of this sequence is a man aged 45-65 years with gastric cancer. CDR3 region: CASSPQRGLAGAEQFF. The CDR3 nucleotides read TGTGCCAGCTCACCCCAGAGGGGTCTAGCGGGAGCTGAGCAGTTCTTC.